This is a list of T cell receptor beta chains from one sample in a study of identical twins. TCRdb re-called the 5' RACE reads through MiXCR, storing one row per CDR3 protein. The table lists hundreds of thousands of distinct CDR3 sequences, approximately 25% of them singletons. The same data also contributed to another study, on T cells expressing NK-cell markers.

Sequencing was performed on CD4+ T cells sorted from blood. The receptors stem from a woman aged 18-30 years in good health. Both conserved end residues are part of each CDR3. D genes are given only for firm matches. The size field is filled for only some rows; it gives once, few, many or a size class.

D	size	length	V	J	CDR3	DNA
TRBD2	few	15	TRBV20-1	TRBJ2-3	CSAPRTSGSRDTQYF	TGCAGTGCCCCTCGGACTAGCGGGAGCAGGGATACGCAGTATTTT
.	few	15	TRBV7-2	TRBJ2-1	CASRVKTEGYNEQFF	TGTGCCAGCAGAGTAAAGACGGAGGGGTACAATGAGCAGTTCTTC
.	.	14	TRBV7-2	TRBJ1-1	CASSRGHTYTEAFF	TGTGCCAGCAGCAGGGGTCACACCTACACTGAAGCTTTCTTT
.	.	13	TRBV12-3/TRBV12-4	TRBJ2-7	CASSTTAQHEQYF	TGTGCCAGCAGTACTACCGCGCAGCACGAGCAGTACTTC
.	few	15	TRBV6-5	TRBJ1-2	CASSYSSSSNYGYTF	TGTGCCAGCAGTTACTCGTCTTCGAGTAACTATGGCTACACCTTC
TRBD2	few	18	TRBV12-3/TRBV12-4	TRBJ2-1	CASSLASGLAVSYNEQFF	TGTGCCAGCAGTTTAGCTTCTGGACTAGCGGTATCCTACAATGAGCAGTTCTTC
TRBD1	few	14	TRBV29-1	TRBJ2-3	CSVVWRRGQDTQYF	TGCAGCGTTGTTTGGCGCAGGGGGCAGGATACGCAGTATTTT
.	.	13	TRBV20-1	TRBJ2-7	CSAKRGDLYEQYF	TGCAGTGCAAAAAGGGGGGACTTATACGAGCAGTACTTC
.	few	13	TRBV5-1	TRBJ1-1	CASSLVAGAEAFF	TGCGCCAGCAGCTTGGTCGCGGGGGCTGAAGCTTTCTTT
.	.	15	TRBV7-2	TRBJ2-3	CASSLRAVSTDTQYF	TGTGCCAGCAGCTTACGGGCCGTGAGCACAGATACGCAGTATTTT
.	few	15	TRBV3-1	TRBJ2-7	CASSGHPLSSYEQYF	TGTGCCAGCAGCGGACATCCGTTGAGCTCCTACGAGCAGTACTTC
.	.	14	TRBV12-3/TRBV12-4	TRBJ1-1	CASSFQGRDTEAFF	TGTGCCAGCAGTTTCCAGGGCAGGGACACTGAAGCTTTCTTT
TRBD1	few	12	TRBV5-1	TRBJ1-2	CASSLGDRGTTF	TGCGCCAGCAGCCTCGGTGACAGGGGAACCACCTTC
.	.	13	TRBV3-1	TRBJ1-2	CASSPPGPTGYTF	TGTGCCAGCAGCCCCCCCGGACCTACGGGCTACACCTTC
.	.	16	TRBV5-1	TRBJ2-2	CASSLAMDSTSRELFF	TGCGCCAGCAGCTTGGCCATGGACTCCACATCCCGGGAGCTGTTTTTT
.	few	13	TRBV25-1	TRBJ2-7	CASSGGNRYEQYF	TGTGCCAGCAGTGGGGGAAATAGGTACGAGCAGTACTTC
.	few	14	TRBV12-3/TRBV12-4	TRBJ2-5	CASSLRGIQETQYF	TGTGCCAGCAGTTTAAGGGGGATCCAAGAGACCCAGTACTTC
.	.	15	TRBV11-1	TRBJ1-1	CASSSTENLNTEAFF	TGTGCCAGCAGCTCTACAGAGAACCTGAACACTGAAGCTTTCTTT
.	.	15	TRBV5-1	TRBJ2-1	CASASGTGGRGEQFF	TGCGCCAGCGCCTCCGGGACCGGGGGGCGAGGTGAGCAGTTCTTC
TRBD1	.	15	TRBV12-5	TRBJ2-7	CASGSTGGAPYEQYF	TGTGCTAGTGGTTCTACAGGGGGCGCCCCGTACGAGCAGTACTTC
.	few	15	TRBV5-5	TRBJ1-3	CASSLASGAGNTIYF	TGTGCCAGCAGCTTGGCCTCAGGGGCTGGAAACACCATATATTTT
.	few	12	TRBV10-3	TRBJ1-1	CAITNLNTEAFF	TGTGCCATCACGAATTTGAACACTGAAGCTTTCTTT
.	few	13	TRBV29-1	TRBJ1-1	CSVQAGRLPEAFF	TGCAGCGTTCAGGCAGGGCGGCTCCCTGAAGCTTTCTTT
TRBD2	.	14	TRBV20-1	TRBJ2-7	CSARDLSGGNEQYF	TGCAGTGCTAGAGATCTGAGCGGGGGCAACGAGCAGTACTTC
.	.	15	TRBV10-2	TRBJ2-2	CASRRGGALTGELFF	TGCGCCAGCAGACGAGGGGGGGCGCTGACCGGGGAGCTGTTTTTT
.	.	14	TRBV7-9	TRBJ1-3	CASSFILPGNTIYF	TGTGCCAGCAGCTTTATTCTCCCTGGAAACACCATATATTTT
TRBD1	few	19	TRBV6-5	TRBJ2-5	CASSYVGLSGQAPRGGQYF	TGTGCCAGCAGTTACGTCGGGCTTTCGGGACAGGCCCCACGAGGTGGCCAGTACTTC
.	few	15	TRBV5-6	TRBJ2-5	CASSFLTRGTETQYF	TGTGCCAGCAGCTTCCTGACTAGAGGTACTGAGACCCAGTACTTC